This T cell receptor beta chain was documented in a study of blood T cell repertoires in COVID-19. Study background: From T cells, B-cell-depleted T cells, or PBMCs came the material, which was cDNA or gDNA.

In its sample, this clone was seen once. Original data processing: How many nucleated cells were present was estimated from reference gene primer amplification. Clones were read by immunoSEQ multiplex PCR, and TCRdb kept only the in-frame ones, dropping some. The D gene and trimming were derived from the DNA, and the V and J assignments and clone size from that table. The profile covers 150,000 to 200,000 clones, with around nine tenths appearing a single time and 2.5% to 4% taken by the ten largest. This CDR3 is built from 14 residues. Deletions cut 5 bases from V and 4 bases from J, with 14 bases between. Germline CDR1 is SGHTA and CDR2 is FQGNSA.

This TCR derives from a man between 70 and 80 years old with acute or convalescent COVID-19. The sequenced sample was peripheral blood. V usage is TRBV7-2 and J usage is TRBJ1-1, with a tentative D call TRBD1 (5 bases). The CDR3 spells CASSKDWGGTEAFF. The CDR3 region has the DNA TGTGCCAGCAGCAAAGACTGGGGGGGCACTGAAGCTTTCTTT.